These 15 T cell receptor beta chains share one sample of origin, sequenced in a study of regulatory T cells in long-lasting Graves disease. Relying on iRepertoire HTBI primers and Arm-PCR of CDR3 regions, the team built TCR beta libraries. MiXCR, applied by TCRdb to the multiplex PCR reads, yields one record per CDR3 protein. Here the sample spans around 250,000 distinct CDR3 sequences, about 18% being singletons. The sample's time point: newly diagnosed GD, antithyroid drugs for less than 3 months. RNA isolated from PBMCs was used to make the TCR library. A further study also used this sample, focusing on T cells in Graves' hyperthyroidism and ophthalmopathy.

This material consisted of peripheral blood mononuclear cells (PBMCs), taken at new diagnosis, from a patient treated with antithyroid drugs. The origin of the receptors is a woman under 40 with Graves disease.

This clonotype was observed many times. This chain joins TRBV15 and TRBJ2-7; 8 nucleotides line up with TRBD1. This CDR3 is built from 15 residues. CDR1 is LNHNV and CDR2 is YYDKDF in the germline V gene (reference sequence). V was clipped by 3 bases and J by 2 bases; unmatched bases: 6. DNA for the CDR3: TGTGCCACCAGCAGCGACAGGGGCCGAACCTACGAGCAGTACTTC. Protein: CATSSDRGRTYEQYF. The whole variable domain, remainder taken from reference TRBV15 and TRBJ2-7, is DAMVIQNPRYQVTQFGKPVTLSCSQTLNHNVMYWYQQKSSQAPKLLFHYYDKDFNNEADTPDNFQSRRPNTSFCFLDIRSPGLGDTAMYLCATSSDRGRTYEQYFGPGTRLTVT.

This clonotype was recorded many times. V and J are TRBV5-1 and TRBJ1-3; the D is unclear. There are 16 residues in the CDR3. Germline CDR1 SGHRS, CDR2 YFSETQ. Trimming removed 0 bases at V and 0 bases at J, with 10 bases between. CDR3 amino acids: CASSLGEASSGNTIYF. The CDR3 region has the DNA TGCGCCAGCAGCTTGGGGGAGGCCAGCTCTGGAAACACCATATATTTT.

This clonotype came up a few times. A much larger clone sits a single nucleotide away, making a read error possible. The J gene is TRBJ1-1, the V gene TRBV7-9, with a weak D call TRBD1 (6 bases). The CDR3 runs to 13 residues. Germline CDR1 and CDR2: SEHNR and FQNEAQ (reference sequence). Here the CDR3 reads CASSFGQSTEASF. DNA for the CDR3: TGTGCCAGCAGCTTCGGACAGTCGACTGAAGCTTCCTTT.

This sequence joins TRBV20-1 and TRBJ2-1; TRBD2 agrees at 15 bases. CDR1 DFQATT and CDR2 SNEGSKA come from the germline V gene (reference sequence). The CDR3 totals 16 residues. V trimming: 6 bases; J trimming: 8 bases; junction bases outside the gene matches: 11. Here the CDR3 DNA reads TGCAGTGCCGGACTAGCGGGGGGGCCCGAGGTACATGAGCAGTTCTTC. Its protein is CSAGLAGGPEVHEQFF.

This clonotype has more than one count but fewer than ten. The gene calls are TRBV20-1 and TRBJ2-2, with D perhaps matching TRBD2 (6 bases). Germline V gene lookup returns CDR1 DFQATT and CDR2 SNEGSKA (reference sequence). This CDR3 is 14 amino acids long. Trimming took 6 bases from V and 5 from J, leaving 16 bases between them. The CDR3: CSAPHGGGTGELFF. Written as DNA, the CDR3 is TGCAGTGCCCCCCACGGAGGAGGGACCGGGGAGCTGTTTTTT.

About this clonotype itself: Since a much larger clone is just one base distant, this may be a read error. J is TRBJ1-1 and V is TRBV27, with D tentatively TRBD1 (5 bases). V lost 3 bases, J lost 1 base, and 15 bases lay in between. Germline CDR1 is MNHEY and CDR2 is SMNVEV (reference sequence). This CDR3 has 16 residues. The DNA of the CDR3 is TGTGCCAGCAGTTTCGAAGGGGTTCTTCCGAACACTGAAGCTTTCTTT. It yields the protein CASSFEGVLPNTEAFF.

This clonotype has ten or more counts. This sequence joins TRBV14 and TRBJ2-3; TRBD1 is a possible D gene (7 bases). This CDR3 spans 13 amino acids. V was pared by 5 bases and J by 4 bases, with 10 bases between. Germline CDR1 reads SGHDN; CDR2 reads FVKESK. The CDR3 sequence: CASSTGEADTQYF. As DNA, the CDR3 is TGTGCCAGCAGCACAGGGGAGGCAGATACGCAGTATTTT.

Turning to this clonotype: The likely explanation is a read error, given a far larger clone one base away. The chain is built from TRBV6-2 or TRBV6-3 and TRBJ1-1, with TRBD1 matching over 7 bases. Germline CDR1 MNHEY, CDR2 SVGEGT. The CDR3 has 11 amino acids. Trimming took 10 bases from V and 6 from J; bases not matched to a gene: 5. The CDR3: CANTTGAEAFF. The CDR3 coding sequence is TGTGCCAACACTACAGGGGCTGAAGCTTTCTTT.

This clonotype was counted many times. The V and J genes are TRBV10-3 and TRBJ1-1; D might be TRBD1 (5 bases). V was cut by 10 bases and J by 4 bases, with 22 bases left in between. Germline assignment: CDR1 ENHRY and CDR2 SYGVKD. The CDR3 totals 15 residues. The DNA for the CDR3 is TGTGCCACTCTATACCCGGGACGTGGATTCACTGAAGCTTTCTTT. The encoded protein is CATLYPGRGFTEAFF.

This clonotype has ten or more counts. The chain combines TRBV4-1 with TRBJ1-1, with a possible D match to TRBD1 (6 bases). CDR3 length: 13 residues. V lost 5 bases, J lost 8 bases, and 15 bases lay in between. CDR1 MGHRA and CDR2 YSYEKL come from the germline V gene. DNA for the CDR3: TGCGCCAGCAGCTCCCGAGGACAGCGGGAAGCTTTCTTT. Protein sequence: CASSSRGQREAFF.

This clonotype was counted at least ten times. The V and J genes are TRBV24-1 and TRBJ2-5; 8 bases are shared with TRBD2. CDR1 is KGHDR and CDR2 is SFDVKD in the germline V gene. This CDR3 has 16 amino acids. The V gene end was trimmed by 3 bases and the J gene end by 2 bases; junction bases not matched to a gene: 7. The CDR3 DNA follows: TGTGCCACCAGTGATGGGGTAGCGGGGCTACAAGAGACCCAGTACTTC. Encoded protein: CATSDGVAGLQETQYF.

This clonotype has at least ten counts. V is TRBV20-1 and J is TRBJ2-5; 11 bases match TRBD2. Trimming took 0 bases from V and 5 from J; bases not matched to a gene: 8. Germline loops: CDR1 DFQATT, CDR2 SNEGSKA (reference sequence). CDR3 length equals 16 residues. CDR3 sequence (DNA): TGCAGTGCTAGAGATCAGACTAGCGGGGTGGAGGAGACCCAGTACTTC. Protein: CSARDQTSGVEETQYF.

Ten or more counts support this clonotype. J is TRBJ2-1 and V is TRBV4-1, with a weak D call TRBD1 (6 bases). The germline V gene encodes CDR1 MGHRA and CDR2 YSYEKL. The CDR3 is 15 residues long. Trimming pared 2 bases from V and 5 bases from J, leaving 13 bases between. The CDR3 here is CASSQHRTENNEQFF. The CDR3 DNA reads TGCGCCAGCAGCCAACACCGGACAGAGAACAATGAGCAGTTCTTC.

The V call is TRBV5-6, the J call TRBJ1-5; D unresolved. Deletions cut 3 bases from V and 5 bases from J, with 6 bases between. The CDR3 spans 12 residues. The germline V gene encodes CDR1 SGHDT and CDR2 YYEEEE. The CDR3 sequence: CASSSTYQPQHF. CDR3 in DNA: TGTGCCAGCAGCTCCACCTATCAGCCCCAGCATTTT.

As concerns this clonotype: A much larger clone differs by one base, so this may be a read error. This sequence joins TRBV5-1 and TRBJ2-1; 7 bases agree with TRBD1. The V segment lost 0 bases and the J segment 10 bases; nucleotides outside the gene matches: 16. The CDR3 has 17 residues. CDR1 is SGHRS, CDR2 YFSETQ, per germline. The CDR3 sequence is CASSLVKDGTVWPEQFF. CDR3 in DNA: TGCGCCAGCAGCTTGGTGAAGGACGGGACAGTTTGGCCCGAGCAGTTCTTC.